A selection of T cell receptor beta chains follows, all from one sample in a study of identical twins. One entry per CDR3 protein results from TCRdb running MiXCR on the 5' RACE reads. Of 650,000 to 750,000 distinct CDR3 sequences listed, over 20% were seen once; the top ten hold around 4.5%. These data are also associated with another study on T cells expressing NK-cell markers.

Sequencing used PBMCs. These TCRs come from a woman under 30 in good health. Each CDR3 is given with its conserved first and last residue. The D gene is left open where the match is weak. Clone size is given for some rows only: seen once, a few or many times, or a class if the clone is expanded.

>TRBV6-8|-|TRBJ2-1|few
TGTGCCAGCAGTTACAGGTGGACCCGGGTAGATGAGCAGTTCTTC
CASSYRWTRVDEQFF
>TRBV9|-|TRBJ2-1|-
TGTGCCAGCAGCGGAGTGGACCGCGAGCAGTTCTTC
CASSGVDREQFF
>TRBV7-2|-|TRBJ2-7|-
TGTGCCAGCAGCTTGAAGCCGGGAACCTACGAGCAGTACTTC
CASSLKPGTYEQYF
>TRBV12-3/TRBV12-4|TRBD2|TRBJ2-1|many
TGTGCCAGCAGATACGGGACTAGCGGCTACAATGAGCAGTTCTTC
CASRYGTSGYNEQFF
>TRBV12-3/TRBV12-4|-|TRBJ2-1|many
TGTGCCAGCAGTTTCTCCCAGGTTCGCTACAATGAGCAGTTCTTC
CASSFSQVRYNEQFF
>TRBV18|-|TRBJ2-7|-
TGTGCCAGCTCAGCTTCCCCACGCTTCGGGCAGTACTTC
CASSASPRFGQYF
>TRBV25-1|TRBD2|TRBJ2-1|-
TGTGCCAGCAGTGGGACTAGCGGGAGGGCCTTGTCCTACAATGAGCAGTTCTTC
CASSGTSGRALSYNEQFF
>TRBV24-1|-|TRBJ1-4|-
TGTGCCACTACTACCGGGGAAAAACTGTTTTTT
CATTTGEKLFF
>TRBV20-1|-|TRBJ1-2|few
TGCAGTGCCAGACACAGTTATTACTATGGCTACACCTTC
CSARHSYYYGYTF
>TRBV9|-|TRBJ1-3|few
TGTGCCAGCAGCGTAGACGCGGGGTACACCATATATTTT
CASSVDAGYTIYF
>TRBV27|-|TRBJ2-1|few
TGTGCCAGCAGTTCGGAGTACCGGGACAACAATGAGCAGTTCTTC
CASSSEYRDNNEQFF
>TRBV20-1|TRBD2|TRBJ2-3|-
TGCAGTGCTCAAAAACCTAGCGGGAGCACAGATACGCAGTATTTT
CSAQKPSGSTDTQYF
>TRBV12-3/TRBV12-4|-|TRBJ1-2|many
TGTGCCAGCAGTTTCTCCAGATTCTATGGCTACACCTTC
CASSFSRFYGYTF
>TRBV4-3|-|TRBJ2-7|few
TGCGCCAGCAGCCAAGAAATGGGGGCTTGGGGACCCATGTACTTC
CASSQEMGAWGPMYF
>TRBV15|-|TRBJ2-3|many
TGTGCCACCAGCAGAGCTGGCTCGGTGGCAGATACGCAGTATTTT
CATSRAGSVADTQYF
>TRBV9|-|TRBJ2-1|few
TGTGCCAGCAGCGTAGACCCATTGCCTTGGGAGCAGTTCTTC
CASSVDPLPWEQFF
>TRBV30|-|TRBJ1-2|-
TGTGCCTGGAGTGTACAAGGGGCGATCTATGGCTACACCTTC
CAWSVQGAIYGYTF
>TRBV5-1|-|TRBJ2-1|few
TGCGCCAGCAGCCGACTAGAACGTAGCTACAATGAGCAGTTCTTC
CASSRLERSYNEQFF
>TRBV20-1|TRBD1|TRBJ2-2|-
TGCAGTGCTAACGCCGGGACAGAGTTTAACACCGGGGAGCTGTTTTTT
CSANAGTEFNTGELFF
>TRBV29-1|TRBD1|TRBJ2-3|-
TGCAGCGTTGAACAACTACAGGGGGTCCCCCCAGATACGCAGTATTTT
CSVEQLQGVPPDTQYF
>TRBV5-1|TRBD1|TRBJ2-7|-
TGCGCCAGCAAAATCGGGTGGGGACAGGCGACCTACGAGCAGTACTTC
CASKIGWGQATYEQYF
>TRBV20-1|-|TRBJ2-1|few
TGCAGGGCCCGTAGATCCTACAATGAGCAGTTCTTC
CRARRSYNEQFF
>TRBV7-3|TRBD1|TRBJ2-3|many
TGTGCCAGCTCGCGGACAGGTCAGGCAGATACGCAGTATTTT
CASSRTGQADTQYF
>TRBV7-9|TRBD1|TRBJ2-5|once
TGTGCCAGCAGGCATGCCGGGACAGTAGACCAAGAGACCCAGTACTTC
CASRHAGTVDQETQYF
>TRBV20-1|-|TRBJ2-7|-
TGCAGTGCTAGAGATCTGGGGGATCTGAGCTCCTACGAGCAGTACTTC
CSARDLGDLSSYEQYF
>TRBV9|TRBD2|TRBJ2-1|-
TGTGCCAGCAGCGTAGGGACTAGCGGGAGCCGGTATGAGCAGTTCTTC
CASSVGTSGSRYEQFF
>TRBV6-1|-|TRBJ2-5|many
TGTGCCAGCCCAACAAGTGGCGGGGCACGATTGGAGACCCAGTACTTC
CASPTSGGARLETQYF
>TRBV6-1|-|TRBJ2-2|-
TGTGCCAGCAGTGAATGGTGGGGGCACGGGGAGCTGTTTTTT
CASSEWWGHGELFF
>TRBV6-1|TRBD1|TRBJ2-3|-
TGTGCCAGCAGCCATCAGACAGGGGGCACAGATACGCAGTATTTT
CASSHQTGGTDTQYF
>TRBV7-2|-|TRBJ1-6|many
TGTGCCAGCAGCTTTAAGGGCTCCTATAATTCACCCCTCCACTTT
CASSFKGSYNSPLHF
>TRBV20-1|-|TRBJ1-1|-
TGCAGTGCTAGAGGAAGACGGGTTAACACTGAAGCTTTCTTT
CSARGRRVNTEAFF
>TRBV20-1|TRBD2|TRBJ2-1|few
TGCAGTGCCCGGTCCGGGACTAGGGGGATGGGGCAGTTCTTC
CSARSGTRGMGQFF
>TRBV9|TRBD2|TRBJ2-1|many
TGTGCCAGCAGCACAAGCGGGGGGACCTACAATGAGCAGTTCTTC
CASSTSGGTYNEQFF
>TRBV7-9|-|TRBJ2-3|once
TGTGCCAGCAGCCAGACCGGTACAGTCCGCACAGATACGCAGTATTTT
CASSQTGTVRTDTQYF
>TRBV5-4|-|TRBJ2-5|few
TGTGCCAGCAGCTTGGGGGAGGTAGAGACCCAGTACTTC
CASSLGEVETQYF
>TRBV6-1|TRBD2|TRBJ2-7|-
TGTGCCAGTAAGGAACTAGCGGGAGGCTACGAGCAGTACTTC
CASKELAGGYEQYF
>TRBV13|-|TRBJ2-7|few
TGTGCCAGCAGCTCAAGACTGGGGGGAAGGTACGAGCAGTACTTC
CASSSRLGGRYEQYF
>TRBV2|TRBD2|TRBJ2-1|once
TGTGCCAGCAGTGAAGGACTAGCGGGGGGTTTGGAGCAGTTCTTC
CASSEGLAGGLEQFF
>TRBV29-1|-|TRBJ1-2|-
TGCAGCGTTTACGGTTTGGGGGGTCGCGGCTACACCTTC
CSVYGLGGRGYTF
>TRBV12-3/TRBV12-4|TRBD2|TRBJ2-1|few
TGTGCCAGCAGTTTTGGGGGGGGCTCCTACAATGAGCAGTTCTTC
CASSFGGGSYNEQFF